This T cell receptor beta chain was identified in a study of T cell repertoires in cytomegalovirus infection. Study-wide context: CMV epitopes used comprised recently identified HLA-C-restricted ones and well-studied HLA-B-restricted ones. Indications of both CMV infection and matching HLA type were provided by public TCR beta signatures. General study findings and limits: The response measured ex vivo was dominated by TCR beta clonotypes (HLA-C-restricted and CMV-specific). Frequencies of public TCR beta families were cumulated, and this identified carriers of CMV plus the relevant HLA.

CDR1 and CDR2 (germline): LNHDA, SQIVND (reference sequence). There are 16 residues in the CDR3. Trimming removed 7 bases at V and 5 bases at J, with 23 bases between. TCRdb reprocessed the reads via MiXCR and lists one record per CDR3 protein. The table lists under 850,000 distinct CDR3 sequences, roughly 30% of them singletons. A remark on this clonotype: Antigen specificity is unknown.

The clonotype was recovered from a human donor in good health (CMV status not recorded). Some clones in this sample may be carry-over from other donors' samples. This specimen was cultured PBMCs, taken from culture after CMV antigen stimulation. The chain carries TRBV19 and TRBJ2-5, with D possibly TRBD1 on 7 matching bases. This CDR3 is CASKEQGPQGGETQYF. The CDR3 DNA is TGTGCCAGTAAGGAACAGGGGCCGCAAGGAGGGGAGACCCAGTACTTC.